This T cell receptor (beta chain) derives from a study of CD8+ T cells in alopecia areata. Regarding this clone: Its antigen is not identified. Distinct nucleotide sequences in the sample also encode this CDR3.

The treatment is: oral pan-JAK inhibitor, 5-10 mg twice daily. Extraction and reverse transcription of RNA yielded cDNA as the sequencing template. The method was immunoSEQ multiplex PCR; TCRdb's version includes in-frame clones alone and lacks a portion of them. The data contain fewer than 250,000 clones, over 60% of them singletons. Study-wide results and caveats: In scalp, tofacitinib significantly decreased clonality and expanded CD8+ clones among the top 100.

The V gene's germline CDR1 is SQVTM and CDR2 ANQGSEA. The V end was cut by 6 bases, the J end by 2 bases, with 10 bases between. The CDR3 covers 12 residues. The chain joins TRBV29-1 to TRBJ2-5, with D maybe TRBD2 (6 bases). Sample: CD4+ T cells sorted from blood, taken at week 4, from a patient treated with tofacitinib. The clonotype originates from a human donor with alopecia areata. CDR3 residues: CSVRDLQETQYF. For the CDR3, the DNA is TGCAGCGTGCGGGACTTACAAGAGACCCAGTACTTC.